This TCR beta chain was captured in a study of cytotoxic CD8 clonotypes in ibrutinib-treated CLL. This clone turned up a few times. Trimming removed 4 bases at V and 3 bases at J, with 10 bases between. Germline values: CDR1 SGHTA, CDR2 FQGNSA. CDR3 size: 13 residues. Profiled with immunoSEQ multiplex PCR; TCRdb holds only in-frame clones, not every one. The repertoire holds 250,000 to 350,000 clones, with about 72% as singletons. This sequence was found in a human donor with chronic lymphocytic leukemia. The starting material was PBMCs, obtained at disease progression, from a patient treated with ibrutinib. The chain joins TRBV7-2 to TRBJ2-7, with D possibly TRBD2 on 5 matching bases. The CDR3 reads CASSSGVYYEQYF. The CDR3 DNA sequence: TGTGCCAGCAGCTCCGGGGTATACTACGAGCAGTACTTC. The whole variable domain, remainder taken from reference TRBV7-2 and TRBJ2-7, is GAGVSQSPSNKVTEKGKDVELRCDPISGHTALYWYRQSLGQGLEFLIYFQGNSAPDKSGLPSDRFSAERTGGSVSTLTIQRTQQEDSAVYLCASSSGVYYEQYFGPGTRLTVT.